The sequence of this T cell receptor beta chain was determined in a study of blood T cell repertoires in COVID-19. The wider study: T cells, B-cell-depleted T cells, or PBMCs supplied cDNA or gDNA.

Per the original data handling: Amplification from reference gene primers served as the basis for estimated nucleated cell counts. Sequenced by immunoSEQ multiplex PCR; TCRdb stores in-frame clones only, minus some. V and J calls and clone size follow that table, whereas D and trimming were derived from the DNA. The sample has tens of thousands of clones, 75% to 90% seen once. The V segment lost 6 bases and the J segment 4 bases; nucleotides outside the gene matches: 19. There are 20 residues in the CDR3. Germline lookup yields CDR1 SNHLY and CDR2 FYNNEI. The material sequenced was peripheral blood. The sequence came from a woman in her sixties or seventies with acute or convalescent COVID-19. The chain joins TRBV2 to TRBJ2-6, with 9 positions matching TRBD2. For the CDR3, the DNA is TGTGCCAGCAGGGGACCTGCGGGAGGGGGCTCGGAGAGCGGGGCCAACGTCCTGACTTTC. Its protein product is CASRGPAGGGSESGANVLTF. Based on the CDR3 plus reference TRBV2 and TRBJ2-6, the full variable domain is EPEVTQTPSHQVTQMGQEVILRCVPISNHLYFYWYRQILGQKVEFLVSFYNNEISEKSEIFDDQFSVERPDGSNFTLKIRSTKLEDSAMYFCASRGPAGGGSESGANVLTFGAGSRLTVL.